The following is a T cell receptor (beta chain) sequence with its context. As processed by the authors: Nucleated cell number was recorded as an estimate derived from reference gene primer amplification. TCRdb's copy holds only in-frame clones and misses some; the assay was immunoSEQ multiplex PCR. The V and J calls and the clone size are those of that table, but D and trimming were determined from the DNA. The table lists some 350,000 clones, under 95% of them singletons. The data were obtained in a study of blood T cell repertoires in COVID-19. Study overall: Samples taken during acute and convalescent COVID-19 were collected in the United States, Italy and Spain. Nucleic acid was either cDNA or gDNA, and it came from T cells, B-cell-depleted T cells, or PBMCs.

Sequencing was performed on peripheral blood. The sequence was obtained from a woman younger than 35 who had recovered from COVID-19.

The CDR3 sequence: CASSKDRGREWLCTDTQYF. The CDR3 DNA follows: TGTGCCAGCAGCAAAGACAGGGGGCGCGAGTGGTTGTGCACAGATACGCAGTATTTT. V and J are TRBV21-1 and TRBJ2-3; the listed D gene, TRBD1, was not tested against the DNA. TRBV21-1 is labeled a pseudogene. This CDR3 comprises 19 residues.